This TCR beta chain was sequenced in a study of OX40 agonist ivuxolimab in advanced cancers. On the study more broadly: Patients received ivuxolimab, an agonistic anti-OX40 (CD134) antibody. Hepatocellular carcinoma, melanoma, renal cell or head and neck cancer was diagnosed in the dose-escalation patients.

Per the germline V gene, CDR1 is MDHEN and CDR2 is SYDVKM. Trimming left V 6 bases short and J 4 bases short, with 15 bases between. The CDR3 is 14 amino acids. Note on this clone: Its antigen is as yet unknown.

Study-wide results and limits: The study observed clonal expansion of CD4+ and CD8+ blood T cells by week 6 at 0.1 to 3.0 mg/kg.

Measured with immunoSEQ multiplex PCR; TCRdb has only the in-frame clones, and not every one. Here the sample spans 55,000 to 80,000 clones, roughly nine tenths being singletons. The specimen comprised CD4+ or CD8+ T cells sorted from blood, sampled in a trial of the OX40 agonist ivuxolimab. This TCR was recovered from an adult with an advanced solid tumor such as melanoma, head and neck, liver or kidney cancer. The chain joins TRBV28 to TRBJ2-5; D is perhaps TRBD1 or TRBD2 (7 bases each). As DNA, the CDR3 is TGTGCCAGCAGAAGACAGGGAGGGGGAGAGACCCAGTACTTC. Its protein product is CASRRQGGGETQYF.